The 6 T cell receptor beta chains listed next were all sequenced from one sample in a study of T cells in Graves' hyperthyroidism and ophthalmopathy. There were TCR beta CDR3 regions amplified from RNA transcripts. Researchers ran a first-round RT-PCR on the TCR CDR3 using the HTBI primer set. Using its own MiXCR run on the multiplex PCR reads, TCRdb lists one record per CDR3 protein. The data contain around 480,000 distinct CDR3 sequences, approximately 14% of them singletons. Material for sequencing was blood. These receptors all come from a young woman with Graves' hyperthyroidism.

This clonotype was observed many times. The rearrangement joins TRBV7-8 to TRBJ2-7, with a possible D match to TRBD2 (5 bases). This CDR3 spans 13 amino acids. CDR1 is SGHVS and CDR2 is FQNEAQ in the germline V gene. V lost 2 bases, J lost 4 bases, and 9 bases lay in between. The CDR3 region is CASSLSSLYEQYV. As DNA, the CDR3 is TGTGCCAGCAGCTTATCTAGCTTGTACGAGCAGTACGTC.

The table lists this clonotype with many counts. The rearrangement joins TRBV30 to TRBJ2-1, with a tentative D call TRBD2 (5 bases). V lost 1 base and J lost 4, with 8 bases in between. Germline assignment: CDR1 GTSNPN and CDR2 SVGIG (reference sequence). The CDR3 contains 13 residues. CDR3 sequence (DNA): TGTGCCTGGAGTGCGGGGTTTTACAATGAGCAGTTCTTC. This sequence encodes CAWSAGFYNEQFF.

Many counts were recorded for this clonotype. This chain links TRBV12-3 or TRBV12-4 with TRBJ1-5; no clear D gene. The V end was cut by 10 bases, the J end by 2 bases, with 12 bases between. This CDR3 contains 13 residues. The CDR3 here is CATMVEGNQPQHF. DNA for the CDR3: TGTGCCACCATGGTTGAGGGCAATCAGCCCCAGCATTTT.

Comment on this clonotype: In this CDR3 the conserved last residue, phenylalanine or tryptophan, is missing, so a read error is likely. The chain recombines TRBV20-1 with TRBJ2-5; the match to TRBD2 covers 10 bases. The CDR3 is 15 residues long. V lost 0 bases and J lost 2; bases outside the gene matches: 3. Looked up from germline, CDR1 is DFQATT and CDR2 is SNEGSKA (reference sequence). CDR3 bases: TGCAGTGCTAGAGATGGGACTAGCGCGCAAGAGACCCAGTACCTC. Its protein product is CSARDGTSAQETQYL.

In regard to this clonotype: This may stem from a read error, because a much larger clone lies one nucleotide away. The chain carries TRBV5-1 and TRBJ1-2; no clear D gene. This CDR3 is built from 14 residues. Germline CDR1 and CDR2: SGHRS and YFSETQ. The CDR3: CASSKHEGPDGCTF. CDR3 in DNA: TGCGCCAGCAGCAAACACGAAGGACCGGATGGCTGCACCTTC.

This clonotype was picked up many times. The V and J genes are TRBV18 and TRBJ1-4, with TRBD1 as a possible D gene (6 bases). Deletions cut 3 bases from V and 7 bases from J, with 15 bases between. In germline, CDR1 is KGHSH, CDR2 LQKENI. The CDR3 extends over 15 amino acids. The CDR3 loop is CASSPRTQGGEKLFF. The CDR3 nucleotides are TGTGCCAGCTCACCCCGGACTCAAGGGGGTGAAAAACTGTTTTTT. The full variable domain, its missing parts supplied by reference TRBV18 and TRBJ1-4, is NAGVMQNPRHLVRRRGQEARLRCSPMKGHSHVYWYRQLPEEGLKFMVYLQKENIIDESGMPKERFSAEFPKEGPSILRIQQVVRGDSAAYFCASSPRTQGGEKLFFGSGTQLSVL.